Described below is a single T cell receptor (beta chain) sequence and its context. The germline gives CDR1 SGDLS, CDR2 YYNGEE. This CDR3 has 16 residues. V gave up 6 bases and J gave up 2 bases; unmatched junction bases: 7. This record belongs to a study of T-cell memory formation after mild COVID-19. A single record per CDR3 protein comes from TCRdb applying MiXCR to the 5' RACE reads. Here the sample spans 350,000 or so distinct CDR3 sequences, under 25% being singletons. This sequence was found in a man aged 18 to 30 who had mild COVID-19 (a few samples of this study predate the infection). Cell type and time point are not known. The chain uses TRBV9 and TRBJ2-3; TRBD2 matches 12 bases. Sequencing was done on a sample of PBMCs or a T cell subset sorted from them (not recorded which). The CDR3 DNA follows: TGTGCCAGCACCCCTGGGACTAGCGGGTTCACAGATACGCAGTATTTT. It translates to CASTPGTSGFTDTQYF.